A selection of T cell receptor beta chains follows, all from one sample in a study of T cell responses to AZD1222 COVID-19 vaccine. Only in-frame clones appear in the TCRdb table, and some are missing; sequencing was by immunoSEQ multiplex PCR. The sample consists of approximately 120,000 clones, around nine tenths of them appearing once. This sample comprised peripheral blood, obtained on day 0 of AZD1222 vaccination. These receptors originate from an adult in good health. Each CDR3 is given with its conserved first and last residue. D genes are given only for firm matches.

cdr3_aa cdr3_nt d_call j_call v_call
CASTTDPGQGSETQYF TGTGCCAGCACCACAGACCCGGGACAGGGTTCCGAGACCCAGTACTTC TRBD1 TRBJ2-5 TRBV7-8
CASGWDSDLGELFF TGTGCTAGTGGTTGGGACTCCGACCTTGGGGAGCTGTTTTTT - TRBJ2-2 TRBV12-5
CASSLYGSSGNTIYF TGTGCCAGCAGCTTATATGGGAGCTCTGGAAACACCATATATTTT - TRBJ1-3 TRBV5-6
CASPREGAGVQETQYF TGCGCCAGCCCTCGGGAGGGGGCGGGGGTTCAAGAGACCCAGTACTTC - TRBJ2-5 TRBV5-1
CASSLVVSGRAYNEQFF TGCGCCAGCAGCTTGGTTGTTAGCGGGAGGGCCTACAATGAGCAGTTCTTC TRBD2 TRBJ2-1 TRBV5-1
CASSPPGQGSPGNTIYF TGTGCCAGCAGCCCCCCCGGACAGGGGAGCCCTGGAAACACCATATATTTT TRBD1 TRBJ1-3 TRBV9
CASSGWLAGGQETQYF TGCGCCAGCAGCGGGTGGTTAGCGGGGGGTCAAGAGACCCAGTACTTC TRBD2 TRBJ2-5 TRBV5-1
CAWSPWDLSPYGYTF TGTGCCTGGAGCCCCTGGGACCTGAGTCCCTATGGCTACACCTTC - TRBJ1-2 TRBV30
CASSPRGFAGVYNEQFF TGTGCCAGCAGCCCCAGAGGGTTTGCGGGGGTATACAATGAGCAGTTCTTC TRBD2 TRBJ2-1 TRBV7-8
CASSLVFYEQYF TGTGCCAGCAGTTTAGTCTTCTACGAGCAGTACTTC - TRBJ2-7 TRBV12-3/TRBV12-4
CASSPKPWGSSIMNTEAFF TGCGCCAGCAGCCCCAAACCTTGGGGTTCCTCGATCATGAACACTGAAGCTTTCTTT - TRBJ1-1 TRBV5-1
CSVDHRLNTEAFF TGCAGCGTTGACCACAGGTTGAACACTGAAGCTTTCTTT - TRBJ1-1 TRBV29-1
CASSIVRTMRSNTGELFF TGTGCCAGTAGTATAGTCAGGACAATGCGCTCAAACACCGGGGAGCTGTTTTTT - TRBJ2-2 TRBV19